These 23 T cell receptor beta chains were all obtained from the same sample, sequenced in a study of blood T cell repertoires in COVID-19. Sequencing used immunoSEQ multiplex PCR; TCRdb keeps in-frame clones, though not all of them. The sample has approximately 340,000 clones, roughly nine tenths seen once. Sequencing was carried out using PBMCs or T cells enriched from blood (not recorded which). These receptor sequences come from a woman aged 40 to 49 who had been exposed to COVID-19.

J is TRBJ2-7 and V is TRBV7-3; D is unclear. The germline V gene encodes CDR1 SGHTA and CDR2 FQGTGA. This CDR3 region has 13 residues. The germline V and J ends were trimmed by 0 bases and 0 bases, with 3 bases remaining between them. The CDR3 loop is CASSLTASYEQYF. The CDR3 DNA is TGTGCCAGCAGCTTAACGGCCTCCTACGAGCAGTACTTC. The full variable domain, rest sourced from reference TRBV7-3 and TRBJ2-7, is GAGVSQTPSNKVTEKGKYVELRCDPISGHTALYWYRQSLGQGPEFLIYFQGTGAADDSGLPNDRFFAVRPEGSVSTLKIQRTERGDSAVYLCASSLTASYEQYFGPGTRLTVT.

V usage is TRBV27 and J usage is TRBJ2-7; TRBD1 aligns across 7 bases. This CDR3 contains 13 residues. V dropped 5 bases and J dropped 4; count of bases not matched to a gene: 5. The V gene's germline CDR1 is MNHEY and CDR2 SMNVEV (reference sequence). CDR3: CASSGTASYEQYF. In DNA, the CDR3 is TGTGCCAGCAGTGGGACAGCTTCTTACGAGCAGTACTTC.

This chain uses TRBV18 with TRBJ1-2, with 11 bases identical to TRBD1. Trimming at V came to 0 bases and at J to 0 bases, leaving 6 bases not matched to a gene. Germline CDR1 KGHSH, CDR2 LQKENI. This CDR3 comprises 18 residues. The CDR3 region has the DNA TGTGCCAGCTCACCACCGGGACAGGGGGTTTTTCCTAACTATGGCTACACCTTC. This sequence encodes CASSPPGQGVFPNYGYTF.

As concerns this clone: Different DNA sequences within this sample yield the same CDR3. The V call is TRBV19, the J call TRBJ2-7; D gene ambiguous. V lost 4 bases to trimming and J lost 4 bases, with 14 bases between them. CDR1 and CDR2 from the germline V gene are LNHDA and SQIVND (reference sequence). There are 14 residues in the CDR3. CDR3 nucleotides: TGTGCCAGTAGTAGCCGAGCAGGTTTGTACGAGCAGTACTTC. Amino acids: CASSSRAGLYEQYF.

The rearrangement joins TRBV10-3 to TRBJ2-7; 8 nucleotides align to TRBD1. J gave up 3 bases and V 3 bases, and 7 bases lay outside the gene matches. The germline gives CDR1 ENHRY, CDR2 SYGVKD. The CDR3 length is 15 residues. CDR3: CAISDRGRGSYEQYF. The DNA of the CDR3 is TGTGCCATCAGTGACAGGGGGCGAGGTAGCTACGAGCAGTACTTC.

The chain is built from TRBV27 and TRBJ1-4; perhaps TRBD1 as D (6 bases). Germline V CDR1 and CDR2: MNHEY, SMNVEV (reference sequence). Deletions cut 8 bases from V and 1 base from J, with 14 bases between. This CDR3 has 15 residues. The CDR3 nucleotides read TGTGCCAGCCACAGGGCCGGTGGAACTAATGAAAAACTGTTTTTT. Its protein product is CASHRAGGTNEKLFF.

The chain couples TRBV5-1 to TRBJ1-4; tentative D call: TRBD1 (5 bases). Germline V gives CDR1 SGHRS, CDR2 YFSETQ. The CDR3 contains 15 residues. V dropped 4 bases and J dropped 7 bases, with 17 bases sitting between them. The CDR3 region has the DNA TGCGCCAGCAGCCTGGTCGGGGGAGGCGCTGAAAAACTGTTTTTT. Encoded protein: CASSLVGGGAEKLFF.

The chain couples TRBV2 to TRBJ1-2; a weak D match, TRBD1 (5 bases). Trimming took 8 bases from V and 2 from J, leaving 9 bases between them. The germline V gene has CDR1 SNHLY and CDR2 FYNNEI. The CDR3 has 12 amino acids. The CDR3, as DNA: TGTGCCAGCTTGGCAGGGAACTATGGCTACACCTTC. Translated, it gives CASLAGNYGYTF.

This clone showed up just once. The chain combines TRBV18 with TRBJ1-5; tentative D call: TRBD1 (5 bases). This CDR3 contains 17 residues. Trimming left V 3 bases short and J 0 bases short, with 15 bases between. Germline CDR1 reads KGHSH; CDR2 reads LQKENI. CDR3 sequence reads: CASSPLDIRNSNQPQHF. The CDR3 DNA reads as TGTGCCAGCTCACCGTTGGACATAAGGAATAGCAATCAGCCCCAGCATTTT.

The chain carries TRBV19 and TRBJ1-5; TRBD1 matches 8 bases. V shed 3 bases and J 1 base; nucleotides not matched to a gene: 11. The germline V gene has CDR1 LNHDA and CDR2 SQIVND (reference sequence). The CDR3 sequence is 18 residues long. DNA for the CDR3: TGTGCCAGTAGTATCGTGGGACAGGCGGGGTGGAGCAATCAGCCCCAGCATTTT. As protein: CASSIVGQAGWSNQPQHF.

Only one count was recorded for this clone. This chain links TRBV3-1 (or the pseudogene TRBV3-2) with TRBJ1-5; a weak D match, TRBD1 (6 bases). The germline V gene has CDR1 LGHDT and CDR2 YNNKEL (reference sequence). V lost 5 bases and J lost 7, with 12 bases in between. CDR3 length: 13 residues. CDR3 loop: CASSSGVQQPQHF. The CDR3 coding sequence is TGTGCCAGCAGCTCAGGGGTACAACAGCCCCAGCATTTT.

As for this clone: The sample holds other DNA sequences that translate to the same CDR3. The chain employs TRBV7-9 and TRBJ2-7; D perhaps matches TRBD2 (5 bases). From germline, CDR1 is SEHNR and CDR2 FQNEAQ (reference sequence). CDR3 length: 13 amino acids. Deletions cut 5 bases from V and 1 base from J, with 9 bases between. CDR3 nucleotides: TGTGCCAGCAGCCCCCCGGGGTCCTACGAGCAGTACTTC. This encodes CASSPPGSYEQYF. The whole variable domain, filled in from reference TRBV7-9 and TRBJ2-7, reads DTGVSQNPRHKITKRGQNVTFRCDPISEHNRLYWYRQTLGQGPEFLTYFQNEAQLEKSRLLSDRFSAERPKGSFSTLEIQRTEQGDSAMYLCASSPPGSYEQYFGPGTRLTVT.

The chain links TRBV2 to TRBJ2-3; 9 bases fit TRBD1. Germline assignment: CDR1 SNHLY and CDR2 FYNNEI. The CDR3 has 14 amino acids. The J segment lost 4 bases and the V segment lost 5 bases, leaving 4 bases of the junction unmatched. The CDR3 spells CASSPDRGSDTQYF. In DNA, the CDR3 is TGTGCCAGCAGTCCTGACAGGGGGTCAGATACGCAGTATTTT.

CDR3 protein: CASSPRTGVANEQFF. The DNA of the CDR3 is TGTGCCAGCAGCCCACGGACAGGGGTGGCTAATGAGCAGTTCTTC. This rearrangement joins TRBV7-2 to TRBJ2-1, with 9 bases identical to TRBD1. V lost 5 bases, J lost 7 bases, and 9 bases stayed unmatched. The germline V gene encodes CDR1 SGHTA and CDR2 FQGNSA. This CDR3 region has 15 residues.

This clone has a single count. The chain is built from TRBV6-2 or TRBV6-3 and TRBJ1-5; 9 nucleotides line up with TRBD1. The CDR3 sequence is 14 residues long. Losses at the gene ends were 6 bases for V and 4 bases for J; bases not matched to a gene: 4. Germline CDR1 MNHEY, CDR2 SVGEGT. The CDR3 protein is CASSVGTGNQPQHF. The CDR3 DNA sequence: TGTGCCAGCAGCGTCGGGACAGGGAATCAGCCCCAGCATTTT.

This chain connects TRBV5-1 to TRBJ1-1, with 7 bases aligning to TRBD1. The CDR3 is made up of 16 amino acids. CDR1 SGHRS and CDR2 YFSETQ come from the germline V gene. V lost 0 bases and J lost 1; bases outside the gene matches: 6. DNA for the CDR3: TGCGCCAGCAGCTTGGGAAGGGGGCTAAAGAACACTGAAGCTTTCTTT. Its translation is CASSLGRGLKNTEAFF.

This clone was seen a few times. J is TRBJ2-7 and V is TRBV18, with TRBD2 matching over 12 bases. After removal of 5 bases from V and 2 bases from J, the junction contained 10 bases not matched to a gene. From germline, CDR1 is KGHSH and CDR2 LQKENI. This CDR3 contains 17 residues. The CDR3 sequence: CASSVKTSGSNAYEQYF. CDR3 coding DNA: TGTGCCAGCTCAGTTAAGACTAGCGGGAGTAACGCCTACGAGCAGTACTTC.

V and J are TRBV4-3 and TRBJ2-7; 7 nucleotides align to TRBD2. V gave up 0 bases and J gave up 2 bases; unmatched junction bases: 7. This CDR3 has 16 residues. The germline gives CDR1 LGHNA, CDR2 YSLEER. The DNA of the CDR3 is TGCGCCAGCAGCCAAGATTATGGGGGGGTAGCCTACGAGCAGTACTTC. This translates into CASSQDYGGVAYEQYF.

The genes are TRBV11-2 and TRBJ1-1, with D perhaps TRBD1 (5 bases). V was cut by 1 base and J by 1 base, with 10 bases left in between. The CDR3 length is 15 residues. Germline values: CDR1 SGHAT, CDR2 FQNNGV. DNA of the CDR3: TGTGCCAGCAGCTTAGGGGGCAGGGCGAACACTGAAGCTTTCTTT. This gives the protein CASSLGGRANTEAFF.

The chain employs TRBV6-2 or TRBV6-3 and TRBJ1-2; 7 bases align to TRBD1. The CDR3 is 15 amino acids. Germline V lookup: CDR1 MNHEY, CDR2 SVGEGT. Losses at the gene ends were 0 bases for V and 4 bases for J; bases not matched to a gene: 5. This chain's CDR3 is CASSYSRGGAYGYTF. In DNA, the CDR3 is TGTGCCAGCAGTTACTCGAGAGGGGGCGCCTATGGCTACACCTTC.

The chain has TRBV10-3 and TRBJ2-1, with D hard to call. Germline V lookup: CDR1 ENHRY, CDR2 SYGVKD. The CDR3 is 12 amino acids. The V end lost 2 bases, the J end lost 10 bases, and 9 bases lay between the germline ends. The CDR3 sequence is CAISELGGEQFF. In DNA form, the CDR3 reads TGTGCCATCAGTGAGCTAGGTGGGGAGCAGTTCTTC.

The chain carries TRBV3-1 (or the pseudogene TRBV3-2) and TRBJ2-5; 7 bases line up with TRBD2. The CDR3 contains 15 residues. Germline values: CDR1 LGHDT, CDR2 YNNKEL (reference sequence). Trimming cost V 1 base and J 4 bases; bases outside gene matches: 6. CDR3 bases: TGTGCCAGCAGCCAAGCTAATCCGGGGGGAGAGACCCAGTACTTC. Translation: CASSQANPGGETQYF.

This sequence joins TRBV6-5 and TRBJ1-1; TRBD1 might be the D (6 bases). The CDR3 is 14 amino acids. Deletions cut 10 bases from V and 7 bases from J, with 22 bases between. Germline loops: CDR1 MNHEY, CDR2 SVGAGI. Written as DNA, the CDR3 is TGTGCCACCACGAACCCGACAGGCGTGGGTGAAGCTTTCTTT. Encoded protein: CATTNPTGVGEAFF.